The clone carrying this TCR beta chain was counted only a few times. Its target is unknown. The sample is drawn from a study of cytomegalovirus exposure and HLA in healthy donors. Regarding the study as a whole: Prior analysis indicated that the majority of TCR beta V segments exhibited productivity approximately 90% or approximately 30% of the time. By HLA locus, TCR association rates varied in a later analysis, with DRB1 showing the most and HLA-C the fewest. The study listed 150 to 200 cytomegalovirus-associated TCR beta chains. Most TCRs appeared rarely, but some public TCRs recurred in many donors.

CDR1 is SGHVS and CDR2 is FNYEAQ in the germline V gene. The CDR3 totals 15 residues. Trimming took 5 bases from V and 4 from J, leaving 17 bases between them. Use of 60 Vbeta and 13 Jbeta primers characterized the PCR. TCRdb keeps only in-frame clones here, not all; method: immunoSEQ multiplex PCR. The sample has some 87,000 clones; around 74% are singletons. Sequencing was carried out using PBMCs. The chain employs TRBV7-6 and TRBJ1-1, with D possibly TRBD1 on 5 matching bases. This clonotype was sampled from a man aged 50-59 years in good health and CMV-seropositive. The chain's CDR3 is CASSPLAQGGTEAFF. In DNA form, the CDR3 reads TGTGCCAGCAGCCCCTTGGCCCAGGGTGGCACTGAAGCTTTCTTT.